Presented here are 21 T cell receptor beta chains from one specimen sequenced in a study of shared clonotypes between healthy human individuals. TCRdb's table, derived via immunoSEQ multiplex PCR, lists solely in-frame clones and lacks some. The table records about 1 million clones, under 80% of them present only once. What was sequenced was memory CD4+ T cells sorted from blood. Subset of the sample: CD45RA-negative fraction. Source of these receptors: a man aged 18 to 35 in good health.

This chain links TRBV5-1 with TRBJ2-1; TRBD1 might be the D (5 bases). Trimming shortened V by 4 bases and J by 6 bases, and 8 bases separated the two germline ends. Germline V CDR1 and CDR2: SGHRS, YFSETQ. The CDR3 loop spans 12 amino acids. CDR3 sequence reads: CASSHQGNEQFF. The CDR3 region has the DNA TGCGCCAGCAGCCACCAGGGCAATGAGCAGTTCTTC.

The chain carries TRBV5-4 and TRBJ1-2; 10 nucleotides agree with TRBD1. V trimming: 3 bases; J trimming: 5 bases; junction bases outside the gene matches: 4. CDR3 size: 14 residues. The germline CDR1 and CDR2 sequences are SGHNT and YYREEE (reference sequence). The CDR3 spells CASSSTGGRYGYTF. In nucleotides, the CDR3 is TGTGCCAGCAGCTCGACAGGGGGCAGGTATGGCTACACCTTC.

The table lists this clone with a count of one. The CDR3 nucleotides are TGTGCCAGCAGCTTGGGAACGGCTAATGAAAAACTGTTTTTT. Encoded protein: CASSLGTANEKLFF. J is TRBJ1-4 and V is TRBV5-6, with D uncertain. The CDR3 contains 14 residues. The germline V and J ends were trimmed by 0 bases and 3 bases, with 6 bases remaining between them. Germline lookup yields CDR1 SGHDT and CDR2 YYEEEE. Using reference TRBV5-6 and TRBJ1-4 for the parts outside the CDR3, the full variable domain is DAGVTQSPTHLIKTRGQQVTLRCSPKSGHDTVSWYQQALGQGPQFIFQYYEEEERQRGNFPDRFSGHQFPNYSSELNVNALLLGDSALYLCASSLGTANEKLFFGSGTQLSVL.

The rearrangement joins TRBV10-3 to TRBJ1-2, with TRBD1 identical over 10 bases. The CDR3 has 14 residues. The V gene's germline CDR1 is ENHRY and CDR2 SYGVKD. With 6 bases clipped from V and 2 bases from J, the junction kept 3 bases outside the gene matches. CDR3 sequence (DNA): TGTGCCATCAGCGCGACAGGGGGCAACTATGGCTACACCTTC. Amino acid sequence: CAISATGGNYGYTF.

This clone was seen a handful of times. The CDR3 region is CAWSTGVLETQYF. The DNA for the CDR3 is TGTGCCTGGAGTACGGGGGTCCTTGAGACCCAGTACTTC. The chain couples TRBV30 to TRBJ2-5, with a tentative D call TRBD2 (6 bases). The CDR3 covers 13 residues. Looked up from germline, CDR1 is GTSNPN and CDR2 is SVGIG (reference sequence). V was clipped by 2 bases and J by 5 bases, with 12 bases between them.

This clone has just a few counts. This chain links TRBV10-3 with TRBJ1-2, with no clear D. Germline lookup yields CDR1 ENHRY and CDR2 SYGVKD. This CDR3 has 14 residues. The V end lost 3 bases, the J end lost 7 bases, and 15 bases lay between the germline ends. In DNA form, the CDR3 reads TGTGCCATCAGTGACGCCGCGGCCCTTGCTGGCTACACCTTC. This encodes CAISDAAALAGYTF.

The table lists this clone with a count of one. J is TRBJ1-4 and V is TRBV5-1; D not certain. V lost 3 bases, J lost 7 bases, and 19 bases lay in between. The germline V gene has CDR1 SGHRS and CDR2 YFSETQ. The CDR3 contains 16 residues. CDR3 nucleotide sequence: TGCGCCAGCAGCTCTCTCGGTACCGGATCGATTGAAAAACTGTTTTTT. This encodes CASSSLGTGSIEKLFF.

The rearrangement uses TRBV5-6 and TRBJ1-2; 10 nucleotides align to TRBD1. V lost 0 bases and J lost 8; bases outside the gene matches: 7. The CDR3 runs to 15 residues. Germline values: CDR1 SGHDT, CDR2 YYEEEE. The DNA for the CDR3 is TGTGCCAGCAGCTTGGACAACCGGGACAGGGGAGGCTACACCTTC. It translates to CASSLDNRDRGGYTF.

V usage is TRBV11-2 and J usage is TRBJ2-7, with unresolved D. The CDR3 spans 14 residues. Looked up from germline, CDR1 is SGHAT and CDR2 is FQNNGV. Between the trimmed V and J ends, which lost 7 bases and 3 bases, there was a span of 16 bases. The CDR3 loop reads CASTPDRTLYEQYF. In DNA, the CDR3 is TGTGCCAGCACCCCCGACCGAACCCTCTACGAGCAGTACTTC.

This clone was counted between two and nine times. The chain links TRBV27 to TRBJ1-2, with no clear D. There are 13 residues in the CDR3. CDR1 MNHEY and CDR2 SMNVEV come from the germline V gene (reference sequence). V dropped 3 bases and J dropped 8 bases, with 13 bases sitting between them. The CDR3, as DNA: TGTGCCAGCAGTTTGCGTCCCAAAGAGGGCTACACCTTC. Protein product: CASSLRPKEGYTF.

The chain links TRBV15 to TRBJ1-1, with unresolved D. The germline gives CDR1 LNHNV, CDR2 YYDKDF (reference sequence). This CDR3 is built from 16 residues. Trimming removed 0 bases from V and 0 bases from J, with 11 bases in between. CDR3: CATSRDRVALNTEAFF. In nucleotides, the CDR3 is TGTGCCACCAGCAGAGATCGAGTAGCCCTGAACACTGAAGCTTTCTTT. Drawing the rest from reference TRBV15 and TRBJ1-1, the complete variable domain is DAMVIQNPRYQVTQFGKPVTLSCSQTLNHNVMYWYQQKSSQAPKLLFHYYDKDFNNEADTPDNFQSRRPNTSFCFLDIRSPGLGDTAMYLCATSRDRVALNTEAFFGQGTRLTVV.

This clone was seen more than once but under ten times. Other DNA sequences in the same sample also yield this CDR3. The rearrangement uses TRBV5-1 and TRBJ1-3; D gene unclear. CDR3 length equals 14 residues. Germline assignment: CDR1 SGHRS and CDR2 YFSETQ. Trimming removed 0 bases at V and 4 bases at J, with 8 bases between. CDR3 amino acids: CASSLGHSGNTIYF. In DNA, the CDR3 is TGCGCCAGCAGCTTGGGACATTCGGGAAACACCATATATTTT. The variable domain in full, completed from reference TRBV5-1 and TRBJ1-3, reads KAGVTQTPRYLIKTRGQQVTLSCSPISGHRSVSWYQQTPGQGLQFLFEYFSETQRNKGNFPGRFSGRQFSNSRSEMNVSTLELGDSALYLCASSLGHSGNTIYFGEGSWLTVV.

The V call is TRBV6-1, the J call TRBJ2-3, with D possibly matching TRBD2 (6 bases). V was pared by 11 bases and J by 0 bases, with 15 bases between. CDR3 length: 14 amino acids. Germline loops: CDR1 MNHNS, CDR2 SASEGT. Here the CDR3 DNA reads TGTGCCGGGTCGGGCGGGGCTAGCACAGATACGCAGTATTTT. It is translated as CAGSGGASTDTQYF.

About this clone itself: This CDR3 is also generated by other DNA sequences in the sample. This chain links TRBV7-2 with TRBJ2-7; 10 nucleotides match TRBD1. The CDR3 has 16 residues. The germline V gene has CDR1 SGHTA and CDR2 FQGNSA. Losses at the gene ends were 0 bases for V and 4 bases for J; bases not matched to a gene: 6. CDR3: CASSLAVGTGVYEQYF. Here the CDR3 DNA reads TGTGCCAGCAGCTTAGCGGTGGGGACAGGGGTGTACGAGCAGTACTTC. Full variable domain (remainder filled in from reference TRBV7-2 and TRBJ2-7): GAGVSQSPSNKVTEKGKDVELRCDPISGHTALYWYRQSLGQGLEFLIYFQGNSAPDKSGLPSDRFSAERTGGSVSTLTIQRTQQEDSAVYLCASSLAVGTGVYEQYFGPGTRLTVT.

V is TRBV28 and J is TRBJ1-2; D is perhaps TRBD1 (5 bases). Germline CDR1 MDHEN, CDR2 SYDVKM. V was trimmed by 8 bases and J by 3 bases, leaving 10 bases between them. CDR3 length equals 12 residues. The CDR3 sequence: CASLTVDYGYTF. CDR3 in DNA: TGTGCCAGCCTGACAGTGGACTATGGCTACACCTTC.

The V call is TRBV13, the J call TRBJ1-6; the match to TRBD1 covers 10 bases. Trimming removed 0 bases from V and 9 bases from J; junction bases left unmatched: 2. CDR1 and CDR2 from the germline V gene are PRHDT and FYEKMQ (reference sequence). The CDR3 has 15 residues. The CDR3 region is CASSLGGQGSSPLHF. DNA for the CDR3: TGTGCCAGCAGCTTAGGGGGACAGGGGAGTTCACCCCTCCACTTT. Looking up the rest from reference TRBV13 and TRBJ1-6 gives the full variable domain: AAGVIQSPRHLIKEKRETATLKCYPIPRHDTVYWYQQGPGQDPQFLISFYEKMQSDKGSIPDRFSAQQFSDYHSELNMSSLELGDSALYFCASSLGGQGSSPLHFGNGTRLTVT.

The genes are TRBV21-1 and TRBJ1-1; TRBD1 reflects the table's D call only, with no check against the DNA. TRBV21-1 is shown as a pseudogene. This CDR3 spans 15 amino acids. The CDR3 loop is CASSNGQGGNTEAFF. As DNA, the CDR3 is TGTGCCAGCAGCAACGGACAGGGGGGGAACACTGAAGCTTTCTTT.

V gene TRBV7-8 combines with J gene TRBJ2-5, with 9 positions matching TRBD1. V lost 5 bases and J lost 5; bases outside the gene matches: 9. Germline-derived CDR1 and CDR2 are SGHVS and FQNEAQ. The CDR3 has 15 amino acids. CDR3 loop: CASSIDRQGGETQYF. The CDR3 coding sequence is TGTGCCAGCAGCATAGACAGACAGGGGGGGGAGACCCAGTACTTC. Full variable domain (remainder filled in from reference TRBV7-8 and TRBJ2-5): GAGVSQSPRYKVAKRGQDVALRCDPISGHVSLFWYQQALGQGPEFLTYFQNEAQLDKSGLPSDRFFAERPEGSVSTLKIQRTQQEDSAVYLCASSIDRQGGETQYFGPGTRLLVL.

This clone was counted at least ten times. The chain links TRBV28 to TRBJ2-7; D might be TRBD1 or TRBD2, each matching 5 bases. The CDR3 is 15 residues long. The V end was cut by 8 bases, the J end by 4 bases, with 21 bases between. In germline, CDR1 is MDHEN, CDR2 SYDVKM. CDR3 DNA: TGTGCCAGCCATTCTCTGGGGACCGCGCGTTACGAGCAGTACTTC. Protein sequence: CASHSLGTARYEQYF.

V and J are TRBV7-9 and TRBJ2-5; 9 bases are shared with TRBD1. Germline loops: CDR1 SEHNR, CDR2 FQNEAQ (reference sequence). The V segment lost 5 bases and the J segment 1 base; nucleotides outside the gene matches: 5. This CDR3 comprises 15 residues. CDR3 DNA: TGTGCCAGCAGCCGGACAGGGGCACTCCAAGAGACCCAGTACTTC. It is translated as CASSRTGALQETQYF. Supplemented by reference TRBV7-9 and TRBJ2-5, the full variable domain reads DTGVSQNPRHKITKRGQNVTFRCDPISEHNRLYWYRQTLGQGPEFLTYFQNEAQLEKSRLLSDRFSAERPKGSFSTLEIQRTEQGDSAMYLCASSRTGALQETQYFGPGTRLLVL.

This rearrangement joins TRBV29-1 to TRBJ1-5; D gene unclear. Germline V lookup: CDR1 SQVTM, CDR2 ANQGSEA. V was clipped by 4 bases and J by 1 base, with 11 bases between them. This CDR3 has 14 residues. The CDR3 DNA follows: TGCAGCGTTGTGGCAGGAGAGAGCAATCAGCCCCAGCATTTT. This encodes CSVVAGESNQPQHF.